This is a list of T cell receptor beta chains from one sample in a study of memory CD4+ T cells and cytomegalovirus serostatus. Here immunoSEQ multiplex PCR was the method, and the copy in TCRdb shows in-frame clones only, minus some. This sample has around 63,000 clones, with about three quarters found just once. Sequenced: memory CD4+ T cells from blood. These receptors were collected from an adult in good health and CMV-seronegative. Some clones in this sample may be carry-over from other donors' samples. The CDR3 runs from the conserved cysteine through the conserved F or W. Fields, in order: clone size, V gene, D gene, J gene, CDR3 DNA, CDR3 protein. A D gene is named only where the DNA matches it firmly. Part of the rows lack a size; the others show once, few, many or a class for expanded clones.

.,TRBV5-1,TRBD1,TRBJ2-3,TGCGCCAGCAGGTCGCCTGGGACAGGGGGCACAGATACGCAGTATTTT,CASRSPGTGGTDTQYF
.,TRBV7-6,.,TRBJ2-5,TGTGCCAGCAGCTTACAGGCGAACCAAGAGACCCAGTACTTC,CASSLQANQETQYF
.,TRBV6-1,.,TRBJ1-2,TGTGCCAGCAGTTCTACCAACCACTATGGCTACACCTTC,CASSSTNHYGYTF
.,TRBV28,.,TRBJ2-2,TGTGCCAGCAGTCGTTACCCCGGGGAGCTGTTTTTT,CASSRYPGELFF
few,TRBV5-1,TRBD1,TRBJ2-2,TGCGCCAGCAGCTCAAGGGACAGGGTTGGCGGGGAGCTGTTTTTT,CASSSRDRVGGELFF
.,TRBV7-8,.,TRBJ1-2,TGTGCCAGCAGCCCATCGGGTAACTATGGCTACACCTTC,CASSPSGNYGYTF
few,TRBV29-1,TRBD1,TRBJ2-7,TGCAGCGTCGAAATCGGACAGGGGGGATACGAGCAGTACTTC,CSVEIGQGGYEQYF
.,TRBV18,.,TRBJ2-1,TGTGCCAGCTCAGTCCGGGACAACTACAATGAGCAGTTCTTC,CASSVRDNYNEQFF
once,TRBV5-4,TRBD1,TRBJ1-1,TGTGCCAGCACCTCCAGGGGGAACACAAACACTGAAGCTTTCTTT,CASTSRGNTNTEAFF
few,TRBV27,TRBD1,TRBJ2-3,TGTGCCAGCAGTTTATCTTCTCCGGGACAGGACACAGATACGCAGTATTTT,CASSLSSPGQDTDTQYF
.,TRBV10-3,.,TRBJ1-3,TGTGCCATCAGTCCGTCGAGGACCTACTCTGGAAACACCATATATTTT,CAISPSRTYSGNTIYF
.,TRBV7-9,TRBD1,TRBJ2-4,TGTGCCAGCAGCGCCGATGGGTACAGGGGGCGCATTCAGTACTTC,CASSADGYRGRIQYF
.,TRBV30,.,TRBJ2-2,TGTGCCTGGAGCCCTAACACCGGGGAGCTGTTTTTT,CAWSPNTGELFF
.,TRBV5-5,.,TRBJ2-7,TGTGCCAGCAGCTTGGGTGGGATGGGGGAAGTCTACGAGCAGTACTTC,CASSLGGMGEVYEQYF
.,TRBV18,.,TRBJ1-2,TGTGCCAGCTCACCCACCGGCCAGACTAACTATGGCTACACCTTC,CASSPTGQTNYGYTF
.,TRBV7-8,.,TRBJ1-3,TGTGCCAGCAGCTATACGGCGGGAAACACCATATATTTT,CASSYTAGNTIYF
.,TRBV12-5,.,TRBJ2-1,TGTGCTAGTGGTTTAACCTCGGGGGATGAGCAGTTCTTC,CASGLTSGDEQFF
.,TRBV5-1,TRBD1,TRBJ1-6,TGCGCCAGCAGCGATCCGGGGACAGGGACTTCACCCCTCCACTTT,CASSDPGTGTSPLHF
.,TRBV6-6,.,TRBJ2-7,TGTGCCAGCTCGAACGGCCTTACCTACGAGCAGTACTTC,CASSNGLTYEQYF
.,TRBV12-5,TRBD1,TRBJ1-1,TGTGCTAGTGGTTTGGGACAGGGGCAGAACACTGAAGCTTTCTTT,CASGLGQGQNTEAFF
.,TRBV5-6,TRBD1,TRBJ1-2,TGTGCCAGCAGCTTGGTGGGACAGGGCCATGGCTACACCTTC,CASSLVGQGHGYTF
.,TRBV7-2,TRBD2,TRBJ2-3,TGTGCCAGCAGCTCCTCACTAGCGGGAGGGACAGATACGCAGTATTTT,CASSSSLAGGTDTQYF
many,TRBV11-2,.,TRBJ1-1,TGTGCCAGCAGCTCTCTGCGGGCAGGCCCAGAAGCTTTCTTT,CASSSLRAGPEAFF
.,TRBV18,.,TRBJ1-2,TGTGCCAGCTCACCGCGACAGGTCGATGGCTACACCTTC,CASSPRQVDGYTF
once,TRBV11-2,.,TRBJ1-6,TGTGCCAGCAGCTTTTTATATTCACCCCTCCACTTT,CASSFLYSPLHF
.,TRBV30,.,TRBJ2-7,TGTGCCTGGAGTGTTTCCCGGTACGAGCAGTACTTC,CAWSVSRYEQYF
.,TRBV6-4,TRBD1,TRBJ2-7,TGTGCCAGCAGTGACTCTCAAGACAGGGTCTCCTACGAGCAGTACTTC,CASSDSQDRVSYEQYF
few,TRBV29-1,TRBD1,TRBJ1-1,TGCAGCGTTGCCCGAACAGGGGAGTACGCTGAAGCTTTCTTT,CSVARTGEYAEAFF
.,TRBV7-2,.,TRBJ1-1,TGTGCCAGCAGCTTAGTACTGGACGAACGGAACACTGAAGCTTTCTTT,CASSLVLDERNTEAFF
.,TRBV19,TRBD1,TRBJ2-3,TGTGCCACCAGAGCCCGGGACAGGGGTACAGATACGCAGTATTTT,CATRARDRGTDTQYF
.,TRBV29-1,TRBD2,TRBJ2-1,TGCAGCGTGGGAAAGGGACTAGCGGGACCCAATGAGCAGTTCTTC,CSVGKGLAGPNEQFF
.,TRBV2,.,TRBJ2-1,TGTGCCAGCAGTGAGGAGCGTGCCTCCTACAATGAGCAGTTCTTC,CASSEERASYNEQFF
few,TRBV19,.,TRBJ1-5,TGTGCCAGTAGTATAGTGGGGCAGCCTAGCAATCAGCCCCAGCATTTT,CASSIVGQPSNQPQHF
.,TRBV5-1,.,TRBJ1-1,TGCGCCAGCAGCTTGTTAGGGGACCTCTCCGGGGACACTGAAGCTTTCTTT,CASSLLGDLSGDTEAFF
.,TRBV28,.,TRBJ2-7,TGTGCCAGCAGCAGGCCCGTCAGTTCCTACGAGCAGTACTTC,CASSRPVSSYEQYF
.,TRBV29-1,TRBD1,TRBJ2-2,TGCAGCGTACGGACAGGCCAGAACACCGGGGAGCTGTTTTTT,CSVRTGQNTGELFF
.,TRBV7-3,.,TRBJ1-4,TGTGCCAGCAGCTTGGGGGCCGGGGATGAAAAACTGTTTTTT,CASSLGAGDEKLFF
.,TRBV19,.,TRBJ2-2,TGTGCCAGTAGTGTCGGGACCGGGGAGCTGTTTTTT,CASSVGTGELFF
.,TRBV7-6,.,TRBJ2-6,TGTGCCAGCAGCCTGGACAGGGCCAACGTCCTGACTTTC,CASSLDRANVLTF
once,TRBV7-2,.,TRBJ2-5,TGTGCCAGCAGCTTATACAGCCAGGAGACCCAGTACTTC,CASSLYSQETQYF
.,TRBV27,TRBD1,TRBJ2-1,TGTGCCAGCAGTTCATGGAAGACAGGGCTGGGGGCCAAACCCGGTTGGGGGTACAATGAGCAGTTCTTC,CASSSWKTGLGAKPGWGYNEQFF
.,TRBV2,.,TRBJ1-2,TGTGCCAGCAGTGAAGCGCGTAATGGCTACACCTTC,CASSEARNGYTF
.,TRBV30,.,TRBJ1-2,TGTGCCTGGAGAAACAGATTTGGCTACACCTTC,CAWRNRFGYTF
few,TRBV4-2,.,TRBJ1-1,TGTGCCAGCAGCCCTGTCGAGGGAACTGAAGCTTTCTTT,CASSPVEGTEAFF
once,TRBV6-1,.,TRBJ2-3,TGTGCCAGCAGGGCCTCCGGGGGAACAGATACGCAGTATTTT,CASRASGGTDTQYF
.,TRBV6-5,.,TRBJ2-6,TGTGCCAGCAGTTCAGGGGTAGGGGCCAACGTCCTGACTTTC,CASSSGVGANVLTF
few,TRBV5-4,TRBD1,TRBJ2-2,TGTGCCAGCAGCCCCTGGACAGGGGTCGGCGGGGAGCTGTTTTTT,CASSPWTGVGGELFF
few,TRBV19,.,TRBJ1-5,TGTGCCAGTAGTAGGAAGACCGTCGCTATTAGCAATCAGCCCCAGCATTTT,CASSRKTVAISNQPQHF
.,TRBV7-2,.,TRBJ1-1,TGTGCCAGCAGCTTAGGCGACAGAAGAAACACTGAAGCTTTCTTT,CASSLGDRRNTEAFF
.,TRBV25-1,.,TRBJ2-2,TGTGCCAGCAGTGCTCAGCCGAACACCGGGGAGCTGTTTTTT,CASSAQPNTGELFF
.,TRBV7-2,TRBD1,TRBJ1-2,TGTGCCAGCAGCTTATATGACAGGGAAAGCTACACCTTC,CASSLYDRESYTF
.,TRBV6-6,TRBD1,TRBJ2-7,TGTGCCAGCAGTCCGTCCGGGACAGGGGACTGGCAGTACTTC,CASSPSGTGDWQYF
.,TRBV7-2,.,TRBJ1-1,TGTGCCAGCAGCTTAGAACTCACGAACACTGAAGCTTTCTTT,CASSLELTNTEAFF
few,TRBV2,.,TRBJ2-3,TGTGCCAGCATGCAGGAGGGCCCCGCAGATACGCAGTATTTT,CASMQEGPADTQYF
.,TRBV13,TRBD2,TRBJ2-1,TGTGCCAGCAGCCCCGGACTAGCAGGAATCATGAGCTCCTACAATGAGCAGTTCTTC,CASSPGLAGIMSSYNEQFF
.,TRBV4-3,TRBD2,TRBJ2-3,TGCGCCAGCAGCCAAGCCCCTGCCCCGCGGGAGAACTCAGATACGCAGTATTTT,CASSQAPAPRENSDTQYF
.,TRBV30,.,TRBJ2-2,TGTGCCAGCCAGCGGTCGAACACCGGGGAGCTGTTTTTT,CASQRSNTGELFF
.,TRBV5-4,TRBD1,TRBJ2-3,TGTGCCAGCAGCCCCTGGACAGGGCCAGATACGCAGTATTTT,CASSPWTGPDTQYF
.,TRBV25-1,.,TRBJ2-3,TGTGCCAGCAGTGAAAAGGGGGGGAAGACAGATACGCAGTATTTT,CASSEKGGKTDTQYF